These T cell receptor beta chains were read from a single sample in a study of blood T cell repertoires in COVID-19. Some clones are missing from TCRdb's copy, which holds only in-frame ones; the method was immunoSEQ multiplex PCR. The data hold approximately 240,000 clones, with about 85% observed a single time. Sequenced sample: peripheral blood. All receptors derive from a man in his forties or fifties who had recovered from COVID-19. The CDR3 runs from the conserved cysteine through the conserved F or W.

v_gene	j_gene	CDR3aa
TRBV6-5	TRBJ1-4	CASRVRGTNEKLFF
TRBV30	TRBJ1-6	CAWSLQVNSPLHF
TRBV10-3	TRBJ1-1	CAIGQVFMEAFF
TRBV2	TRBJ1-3	CASRRGQGLAAEGNTIYF
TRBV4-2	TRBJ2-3	CASSQQGGSTDTQYF
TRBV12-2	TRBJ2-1	CASRLGGTSGYNEQFF
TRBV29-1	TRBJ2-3	CSVEKGQGPPDTQYF
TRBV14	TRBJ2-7	CASSQEGVGGEQYF
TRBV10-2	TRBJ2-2	CASQGQQNTGELFF
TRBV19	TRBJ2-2	CASSARGGELFF
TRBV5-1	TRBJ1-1	CASSPGQGRGWEAFF
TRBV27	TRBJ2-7	CASREAGGPWYF
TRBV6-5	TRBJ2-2	CASTPGQGNTGELFF
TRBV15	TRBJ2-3	CATSRDIATSGSTDTQYF
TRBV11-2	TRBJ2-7	CASRLLGARTYEQYF
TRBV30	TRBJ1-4	CAWSHRATNEKLFF
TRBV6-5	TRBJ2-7	CASTLPQGNSYEQYF
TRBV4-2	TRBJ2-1	CASSTAGTGKYNEQFF